This T cell receptor beta chain was recovered during a study of cytomegalovirus exposure and HLA in healthy donors. Study findings and constraints: A missense DCLRE1C variant was associated with V- and J-gene trimming of TCR beta chains in a later analysis, and an independent cohort replicated the association. In a later analysis, HLA-associated TCR beta chains were more clonally expanded than equally common others.

Notes on this clone: Its antigen remains unidentified.

The PCR contained 60 Vbeta and 13 Jbeta primers. Only in-frame clones appear in the TCRdb table, and some are missing; sequencing was by immunoSEQ multiplex PCR. The table records some 160,000 clones, about 82% of them present only once. This receptor was taken from a woman between 40 and 55 years old in good health and CMV-seropositive. The specimen was PBMCs.

Here the CDR3 DNA reads TGTGCCAGCTCTACAAGGGGACAGAGCGAGCAGTACTTC. Its protein is CASSTRGQSEQYF. The gene calls are TRBV2 and TRBJ2-7; 7 positions match TRBD1. The CDR3 runs to 13 residues. Trimming at V came to 8 bases and at J to 6 bases, leaving 10 bases not matched to a gene. Germline V lookup: CDR1 SNHLY, CDR2 FYNNEI.